The 14 T cell receptor beta chains presented below share a single source sample, sequenced in a study of neurological immune-mediated disorders. TCRdb used MiXCR to reprocess the 5' RACE reads, holding one entry per CDR3 protein. The data show more than 75,000 distinct CDR3 sequences, around 3.5% seen once. The specimen was PBMCs. These receptors originate from a woman between 50 and 59 years old with multiple sclerosis.

This clonotype was counted many times. The CDR3 sequence is CASSEGSHSGNTIYF. For the CDR3, the DNA is TGTGCCAGCAGTGAAGGCAGTCACTCTGGAAACACCATATATTTT. The genes are TRBV2 and TRBJ1-3; D is unresolved. The germline V gene has CDR1 SNHLY and CDR2 FYNNEI. Trimming took 1 base from V and 0 from J, leaving 7 bases between them. CDR3 length: 15 amino acids.

This clonotype has a count of ten or more. V gene TRBV4-3 combines with J gene TRBJ2-7; TRBD2 matches 11 bases. Germline trimming cut 1 base from V and 4 bases from J; bases unmatched to any gene: 6. The germline CDR1 and CDR2 sequences are LGHNA and YSLEER. This CDR3 has 16 residues. DNA of the CDR3: TGCGCCAGCAGCCAAGCGTTACTAGCGGGGGCGTACGAGCAGTACTTC. It translates to CASSQALLAGAYEQYF.

This clonotype has at least ten counts. The V gene is TRBV7-2, the J gene TRBJ1-5; D might be TRBD1 (5 bases). V gave up 5 bases and J gave up 6 bases, with 14 bases separating them. The CDR3 loop spans 14 amino acids. Germline CDR1 SGHTA, CDR2 FQGNSA. CDR3 sequence reads: CASSVGLGGQPQHF. Written as DNA, the CDR3 is TGTGCCAGCAGCGTCGGACTGGGGGGTCAGCCCCAGCATTTT.

This clonotype was recorded many times. The rearrangement joins TRBV28 to TRBJ1-6, with 9 bases aligning to TRBD1. This CDR3 contains 15 residues. J was trimmed by 9 bases and V by 2 bases; bases with no gene match: 5. In germline, CDR1 is MDHEN, CDR2 SYDVKM. In nucleotides, the CDR3 is TGTGCCAGCAGTTTAATACGACAGGGGGGTTCACCCCTCCACTTT. As protein: CASSLIRQGGSPLHF.

This clonotype was detected ten times or more. The J gene is TRBJ2-7, the V gene TRBV7-9; D call uncertain. V lost 3 bases and J lost 2, with 5 bases in between. The CDR3 is 12 amino acids. CDR1 SEHNR and CDR2 FQNEAQ come from the germline V gene (reference sequence). CDR3 coding DNA: TGTGCCAGCAGCTTCCCCGCCTACGAGCAGTACTTC. Residues: CASSFPAYEQYF.

This clonotype was counted at least ten times. The rearrangement uses TRBV2 and TRBJ1-1, with D unclear. V lost 6 bases to trimming and J lost 6 bases, with 11 bases between them. Germline assignment: CDR1 SNHLY and CDR2 FYNNEI. This CDR3 comprises 12 residues. The CDR3 DNA sequence: TGTGCCAGCAGGGGCATGGGGTCTGAAGCTTTCTTT. Amino acids: CASRGMGSEAFF.

This clonotype was detected ten times or more. V usage is TRBV9 and J usage is TRBJ2-1; 14 bases align to TRBD2. The germline V gene has CDR1 SGDLS and CDR2 YYNGEE. Unmatched junction bases numbered 9, after V lost 0 bases and J lost 7 bases. This CDR3 is built from 18 residues. DNA for the CDR3: TGTGCCAGCAGCGTAGGCGGACTAGCGGGGGGTCCGACTAATGAGCAGTTCTTC. Translated: CASSVGGLAGGPTNEQFF. Supplemented by reference TRBV9 and TRBJ2-1, the full variable domain reads DSGVTQTPKHLITATGQRVTLRCSPRSGDLSVYWYQQSLDQGLQFLIQYYNGEERAKGNILERFSAQQFPDLHSELNLSSLELGDSALYFCASSVGGLAGGPTNEQFFGPGTRLTVL.

At least ten counts were recorded for this clonotype. The chain joins TRBV20-1 to TRBJ1-1; 7 bases are shared with TRBD1. Germline lookup yields CDR1 DFQATT and CDR2 SNEGSKA (reference sequence). CDR3 length: 14 residues. V shed 6 bases and J 4 bases; nucleotides not matched to a gene: 11. CDR3 in DNA: TGCAGTGCACGACAGGGAATGGGAGGCACTGAAGCTTTCTTT. Its protein is CSARQGMGGTEAFF.

This clonotype was detected a few times. The V gene is TRBV7-2, the J gene TRBJ2-3, with TRBD2 identical over 11 bases. V dropped 7 bases and J dropped 5; count of bases not matched to a gene: 11. The CDR3 has 16 residues. Per the germline V gene, CDR1 is SGHTA and CDR2 is FQGNSA. CDR3 residues: CASTEGLAGGQDTQYF. DNA for the CDR3: TGTGCCAGCACCGAGGGGCTAGCGGGGGGTCAAGATACGCAGTATTTT.

In this sample, this clonotype turned up many times. The rearrangement uses TRBV7-2 and TRBJ2-2; tentatively, D is TRBD1 (5 bases). The CDR3 has 14 residues. V gave up 8 bases and J gave up 0 bases, with 10 bases separating them. The germline V gene has CDR1 SGHTA and CDR2 FQGNSA. CDR3 nucleotides: TGTGCCAGCCGACAGTATCCGAACACCGGGGAGCTGTTTTTT. Its translation: CASRQYPNTGELFF.

This clonotype was detected many times. This chain connects TRBV10-3 to TRBJ1-2; the match to TRBD1 covers 7 bases. Germline V gene data show CDR1 as ENHRY and CDR2 as SYGVKD. This CDR3 contains 13 residues. With V trimmed by 7 bases and J by 4 bases, 6 bases remained unmatched. The CDR3 bases are TGTGCCATCAAGGGAGGGGGCAGCTATGGCTACACCTTC. As protein: CAIKGGGSYGYTF.

The table lists this clonotype with many counts. This chain joins TRBV20-1 and TRBJ2-7; no reliable D call. Germline V gives CDR1 DFQATT, CDR2 SNEGSKA (reference sequence). The CDR3 is 13 residues long. Trimming cost V 1 base and J 1 base, with 8 bases left between them. For the CDR3, the DNA is TGCAGTGCTAGAGTCGGCAGTTCCTACGAGCAGTACTTC. It codes for CSARVGSSYEQYF.

The table lists this clonotype with many counts. CDR3 loop: CASSLWTSLPNEKLFF. The CDR3 nucleotides are TGTGCCAGCAGCTTATGGACCTCTTTACCTAATGAAAAACTGTTTTTT. The chain has TRBV7-8 and TRBJ1-4; D unclear. V lost 2 bases and J 3 bases, leaving 13 bases between the germline ends. Germline V CDR1 and CDR2: SGHVS, FQNEAQ. This CDR3 has 16 amino acids.

This clonotype was picked up many times. The rearrangement joins TRBV12-3 or TRBV12-4 to TRBJ1-5; D uncertain. The length of the CDR3 is 14 residues. V lost 1 base and J 8 bases, leaving 12 bases between the germline ends. The CDR3 DNA reads TGTGCCAGCAGTTTAGTGGGGAGGCAGGAGCCCCAGCATTTT. Translation: CASSLVGRQEPQHF.